Following are 21 T cell receptor beta chains from one sample sequenced in a study of T cell responses to AZD1222 COVID-19 vaccine. Using immunoSEQ multiplex PCR, the repertoire was profiled, and TCRdb retains in-frame clones only, with some absent. The sample lists 72,000 or so clones, 70% to 90% occurring once. The specimen was peripheral blood, collected 28 days after the second AZD1222 dose. These receptors all come from an adult who received the AZD1222 COVID-19 vaccine.

The rearrangement links TRBV9 to TRBJ1-1, with D possibly TRBD1 on 6 matching bases. The CDR3 consists of 12 residues. The V end was cut by 0 bases, the J end by 7 bases, with 7 bases between. CDR1 SGDLS and CDR2 YYNGEE come from the germline V gene. The chain's CDR3 is CASSVADSEAFF. For the CDR3, the DNA is TGTGCCAGCAGCGTAGCGGACAGTGAAGCTTTCTTT. Combining the CDR3 with reference TRBV9 and TRBJ1-1 gives the whole variable domain DSGVTQTPKHLITATGQRVTLRCSPRSGDLSVYWYQQSLDQGLQFLIQYYNGEERAKGNILERFSAQQFPDLHSELNLSSLELGDSALYFCASSVADSEAFFGQGTRLTVV.

The gene calls are TRBV11-3 and TRBJ2-7; 8 positions match TRBD1. Germline V gene lookup returns CDR1 SGHNT and CDR2 YENEEA. The V gene end was trimmed by 5 bases and the J gene end by 1 base; junction bases not matched to a gene: 16. The CDR3 runs 18 residues. The CDR3 nucleotides are TGTGCCAGCAGCGGGGGGACAGGCCCCTCGAAGGCGTCCTACGAGCAGTACTTC. Translating gives CASSGGTGPSKASYEQYF.

The genes are TRBV10-1 and TRBJ1-4; D ambiguous. V gave up 4 bases and J gave up 8 bases, with 11 bases separating them. This CDR3 region has 13 residues. Germline V CDR1 and CDR2: WNHNN, SYGVQD (reference sequence). The CDR3 loop reads CASSAVIGEKLFF. CDR3 nucleotide sequence: TGCGCCAGCAGTGCGGTAATTGGGGAAAAACTGTTTTTT.

The J gene is TRBJ1-4, the V gene TRBV14; possible D gene TRBD1, 6 bases. The CDR3 loop spans 16 amino acids. Trimming removed 1 base from V and 6 bases from J, with 15 bases in between. Germline V gene data show CDR1 as SGHDN and CDR2 as FVKESK. The CDR3 protein is CASSQGWGGFDEKLFF. DNA of the CDR3: TGTGCCAGCAGCCAAGGCTGGGGGGGCTTTGATGAAAAACTGTTTTTT.

The chain joins TRBV12-3 or TRBV12-4 to TRBJ1-2, with D unclear. This CDR3 contains 12 residues. V lost 8 bases, J lost 4 bases, and 11 bases lay in between. This CDR3 reads CASSVRGYGYTF. The CDR3 nucleotides are TGTGCCAGCTCGGTCCGGGGCTATGGCTACACCTTC.

The V gene is TRBV9, the J gene TRBJ2-7; 10 bases align to TRBD2. The V gene's germline CDR1 is SGDLS and CDR2 YYNGEE. V gave up 4 bases and J gave up 5 bases; unmatched junction bases: 9. There are 15 residues in the CDR3. The CDR3, as DNA: TGTGCCAGCAGCCCTCCGCTAGCGGGAGCCAACGAGCAGTACTTC. This translates into CASSPPLAGANEQYF.

This clone was seen many times. J is TRBJ1-5 and V is TRBV6-2 or TRBV6-3; D is perhaps TRBD1 (6 bases). The length of the CDR3 is 18 residues. Trimming took off 2 bases at V and 3 bases at J, with 20 bases between the two ends. Germline CDR1 and CDR2: MNHEY and SVGEGT. The CDR3 reads CASSYEAGAPDVNQPQHF. The CDR3 DNA reads as TGTGCCAGCAGTTACGAGGCAGGGGCTCCAGATGTCAATCAGCCCCAGCATTTT.

The V gene is TRBV18, the J gene TRBJ2-3; tentatively, D is TRBD1 (6 bases). The germline V gene encodes CDR1 KGHSH and CDR2 LQKENI. The CDR3 is 18 amino acids. V was trimmed by 5 bases and J by 2 bases, leaving 23 bases between them. CDR3 bases: TGTGCCAGCTCATCACAGGGTCAGGGTTCCACCCTCACAGATACGCAGTATTTT. Its protein product is CASSSQGQGSTLTDTQYF.

The chain links TRBV11-2 to TRBJ2-3, with TRBD1 matching 8 bases. This CDR3 spans 18 amino acids. V lost 3 bases to trimming and J lost 4 bases; unmatched junction nucleotides: 15. CDR1 is SGHAT and CDR2 is FQNNGV in the germline V gene. CDR3 sequence: CASSFRGPAGGVSDTQYF. CDR3 coding DNA: TGTGCCAGCAGCTTCAGGGGGCCGGCAGGGGGCGTTTCAGATACGCAGTATTTT.

The V and J genes are TRBV30 and TRBJ1-5; D remains ambiguous. Germline V lookup: CDR1 GTSNPN, CDR2 SVGIG (reference sequence). The germline V and J ends were trimmed by 3 bases and 6 bases, with 15 bases remaining between them. CDR3 length: 14 amino acids. Here the CDR3 reads CAWSANSRSQPQHF. The CDR3 nucleotides are TGTGCCTGGAGCGCGAACTCCCGCAGTCAGCCCCAGCATTTT.

The genes are TRBV14 and TRBJ2-7, with 7 bases matching TRBD2. Germline V CDR1 and CDR2: SGHDN, FVKESK. With 1 base clipped from V and 5 bases from J, the junction kept 11 bases outside the gene matches. The CDR3 has 16 residues. CDR3 amino acids: CASSQVGPGLRDEQYF. For the CDR3, the DNA is TGTGCCAGCAGCCAAGTAGGGCCGGGACTACGGGACGAGCAGTACTTC.

The chain uses TRBV18 and TRBJ2-3; tentatively, D is TRBD1 or TRBD2 (5 bases each). V shed 3 bases and J shed 5 bases, with 12 bases lying between them. This CDR3 spans 14 amino acids. Per germline, CDR1 KGHSH and CDR2 LQKENI. CDR3 sequence reads: CASSPGTPEDTQYF. CDR3 nucleotides: TGTGCCAGCTCACCGGGGACCCCCGAAGATACGCAGTATTTT.

V gene TRBV5-6 combines with J gene TRBJ2-7; 7 bases are shared with TRBD1. CDR3 length: 14 amino acids. CDR1 is SGHDT, CDR2 YYEEEE, per germline. After removal of 3 bases from V and 4 bases from J, the junction contained 7 bases not matched to a gene. The DNA of the CDR3 is TGTGCCAGCAGCTGGGGGACAGAGTCTTACGAGCAGTACTTC. It encodes CASSWGTESYEQYF. Full variable domain (missing parts from reference TRBV5-6 and TRBJ2-7): DAGVTQSPTHLIKTRGQQVTLRCSPKSGHDTVSWYQQALGQGPQFIFQYYEEEERQRGNFPDRFSGHQFPNYSSELNVNALLLGDSALYLCASSWGTESYEQYFGPGTRLTVT.

The chain is built from TRBV19 and TRBJ2-1; 9 bases are shared with TRBD2. Germline V gives CDR1 LNHDA, CDR2 SQIVND (reference sequence). This CDR3 region has 14 residues. Trimming cost V 1 base and J 10 bases; bases outside gene matches: 5. CDR3 protein: CASSIGTSVGEQFF. In DNA, the CDR3 is TGTGCCAGTAGTATAGGGACTAGCGTCGGCGAGCAGTTCTTC.

The genes are TRBV6-5 and TRBJ2-2; 9 bases line up with TRBD2. CDR1 and CDR2 (germline): MNHEY, SVGAGI. Trimming took 6 bases from V and 6 from J; bases not matched to a gene: 5. This CDR3 is built from 14 residues. The CDR3 coding sequence is TGTGCCAGCAGACCCCCTAGCGGGGCCGGGGAGCTGTTTTTT. It is translated as CASRPPSGAGELFF.

In this sample, this clone turned up once. The chain carries TRBV6-2 or TRBV6-3 and TRBJ1-4, with 7 bases aligning to TRBD1. Germline values: CDR1 MNHEY, CDR2 SVGEGT. The CDR3 spans 14 residues. V lost 4 bases to trimming and J lost 11 bases; unmatched junction nucleotides: 10. The CDR3 DNA reads TGTGCCAGCAGTTCTAACAGGGGCGGACAGAAACTGTTTTTT. This codes for CASSSNRGGQKLFF.

The chain carries TRBV5-1 and TRBJ1-6; D is possibly TRBD1 (6 bases). The CDR3 extends over 20 amino acids. CDR1 is SGHRS and CDR2 is YFSETQ in the germline V gene. The V and J ends lost 2 bases and 3 bases respectively, with 24 bases between them. CDR3 residues: CASSFGVWGLSPGYNSPLHF. CDR3 DNA sequence: TGCGCCAGCAGCTTCGGGGTCTGGGGGCTGTCCCCCGGCTATAATTCACCCCTCCACTTT.

CDR3 sequence (DNA): TGCGCCAGCAGTCAACCAAAGGGCGGGAGAACTTCCTACGAGCAGTACTTC. It yields the protein CASSQPKGGRTSYEQYF. This chain uses TRBV23-1 with TRBJ2-7, with 7 positions matching TRBD2. TRBV23-1 is noted as an ORF with a role that remains uncertain. This CDR3 contains 17 residues. V gave up 2 bases and J gave up 1 base; unmatched junction bases: 11.

V and J are TRBV4-1 and TRBJ2-7; 9 bases agree with TRBD2. The germline gives CDR1 MGHRA, CDR2 YSYEKL. V was pared by 4 bases and J by 4 bases, with 8 bases of the junction left unmatched. The CDR3 totals 15 residues. In DNA form, the CDR3 reads TGCGCCAGCAGCCCCTCGGCGGCGGGAGGGTACGAGCAGTACTTC. Its protein product is CASSPSAAGGYEQYF.

The V gene is TRBV28, the J gene TRBJ2-7, with 7 bases lining up with TRBD1. Germline values: CDR1 MDHEN, CDR2 SYDVKM. CDR3 length: 13 amino acids. V lost 5 bases to trimming and J lost 2 bases; unmatched junction nucleotides: 3. Written as DNA, the CDR3 is TGTGCCAGCAGTCGGACAGGTCCCTACGAGCAGTACTTC. Amino acids: CASSRTGPYEQYF.

This clone turned up a few times. The chain employs TRBV5-4 and TRBJ1-2; D perhaps matches TRBD1 (5 bases). V lost 4 bases, J lost 4 bases, and 11 bases lay in between. Germline values: CDR1 SGHNT, CDR2 YYREEE (reference sequence). CDR3 length: 13 residues. CDR3 region: CASSKDRVYGYTF. The CDR3, as DNA: TGTGCCAGCAGCAAAGACAGAGTCTATGGCTACACCTTC.